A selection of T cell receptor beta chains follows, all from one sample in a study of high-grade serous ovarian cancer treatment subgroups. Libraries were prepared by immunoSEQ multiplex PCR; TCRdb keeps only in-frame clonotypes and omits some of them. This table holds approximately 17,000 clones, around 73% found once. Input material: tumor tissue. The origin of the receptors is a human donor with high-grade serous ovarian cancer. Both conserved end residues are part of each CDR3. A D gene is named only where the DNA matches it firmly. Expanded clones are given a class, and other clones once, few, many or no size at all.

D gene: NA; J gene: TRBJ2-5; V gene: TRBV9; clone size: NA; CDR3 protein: CASSFTGIETQYF; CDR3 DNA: TGTGCCAGCAGCTTCACAGGGATAGAGACCCAGTACTTC
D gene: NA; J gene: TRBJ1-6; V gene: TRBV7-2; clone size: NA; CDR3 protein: CASSLVLQRNSPLHF; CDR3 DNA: TGTGCCAGCAGCTTAGTTTTACAGCGAAATTCACCCCTCCACTTT
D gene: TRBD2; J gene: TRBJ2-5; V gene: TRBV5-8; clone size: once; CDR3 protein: CASSQDRGGQETQYF; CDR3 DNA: TGTGCCAGCAGCCAAGATCGGGGGGGCCAAGAGACCCAGTACTTC
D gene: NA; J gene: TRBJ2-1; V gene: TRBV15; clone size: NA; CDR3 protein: CATSRVGGGHNEQFF; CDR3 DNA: TGTGCCACCAGCAGAGTTGGAGGGGGCCACAATGAGCAGTTCTTC
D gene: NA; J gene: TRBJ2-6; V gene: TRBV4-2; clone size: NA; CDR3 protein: CASSQPSSGANVLTF; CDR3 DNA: TGTGCCAGCAGCCAACCCAGCTCTGGGGCCAACGTCCTGACTTTC
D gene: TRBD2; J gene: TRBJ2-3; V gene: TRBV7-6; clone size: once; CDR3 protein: CASSQSPGLAGDTQYF; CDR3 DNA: TGTGCCAGCAGCCAATCACCGGGACTAGCCGGAGATACGCAGTATTTT
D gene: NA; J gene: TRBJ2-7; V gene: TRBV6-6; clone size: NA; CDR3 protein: CASSFTGLGSSYEQYF; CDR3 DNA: TGTGCCAGCAGCTTTACAGGGCTGGGAAGCTCCTACGAGCAGTACTTC
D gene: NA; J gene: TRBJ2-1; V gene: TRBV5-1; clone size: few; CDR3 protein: CASSPAGAYNEQFF; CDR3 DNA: TGCGCCAGCAGCCCTGCAGGGGCCTACAATGAGCAGTTCTTC
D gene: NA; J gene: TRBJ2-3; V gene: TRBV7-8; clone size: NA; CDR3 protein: CASSFPLADTQYF; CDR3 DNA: TGTGCCAGCAGCTTCCCCCTGGCAGATACGCAGTATTTT
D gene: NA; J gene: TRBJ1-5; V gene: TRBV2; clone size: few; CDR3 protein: CASNVGGGNQPQHF; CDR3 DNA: TGTGCCAGCAACGTTGGAGGTGGCAATCAGCCCCAGCATTTT
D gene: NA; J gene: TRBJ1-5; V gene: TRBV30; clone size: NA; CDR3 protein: CAWSVLQNQPQHF; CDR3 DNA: TGTGCCTGGAGTGTACTCCAAAATCAGCCCCAGCATTTT
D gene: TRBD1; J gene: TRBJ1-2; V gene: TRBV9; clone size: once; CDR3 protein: CASSATGGTGYTF; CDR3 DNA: TGTGCCAGCAGCGCGACAGGGGGCACAGGCTACACCTTC
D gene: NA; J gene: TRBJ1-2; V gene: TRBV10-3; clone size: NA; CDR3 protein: CAITGSGDYTF; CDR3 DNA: TGTGCCATCACGGGGAGCGGCGACTACACCTTC
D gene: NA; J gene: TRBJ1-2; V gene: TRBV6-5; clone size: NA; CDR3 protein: CASTTGGGYGYTF; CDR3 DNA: TGTGCCAGCACCACCGGGGGTGGCTATGGCTACACCTTC
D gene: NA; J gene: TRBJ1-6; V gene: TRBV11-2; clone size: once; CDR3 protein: CASSLESFRWGSPLHF; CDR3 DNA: TGTGCCAGCAGCTTAGAATCTTTTAGGTGGGGTTCACCCCTCCACTTT
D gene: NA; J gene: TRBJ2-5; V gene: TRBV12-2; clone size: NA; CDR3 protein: CASRLEALAGRAETQYF; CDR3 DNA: TGTGCAAGTCGCTTAGAGGCCCTAGCGGGACGCGCAGAGACCCAGTACTTC
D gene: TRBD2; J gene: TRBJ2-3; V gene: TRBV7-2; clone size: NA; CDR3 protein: CASSLSYSGGGRTDTQYF; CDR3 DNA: TGTGCCAGCAGCTTATCTTATAGCGGGGGGGGTCGCACAGATACGCAGTATTTT